The 31 T cell receptor beta chains listed next were all sequenced from one sample in a study of early T cells in non-severe SARS-CoV-2 infection. Via MiXCR, TCRdb re-called the 5' RACE reads, giving one row per CDR3 protein. The sample includes about 83,000 distinct CDR3 sequences, less than 11% of them seen just once. This material consisted of whole blood, taken at baseline. The receptors were sampled from an adult who was a healthcare worker with PCR-confirmed SARS-CoV-2 infection or an uninfected control (not recorded which).

V usage is TRBV18 and J usage is TRBJ2-7; D not certain. The V and J ends lost 6 bases and 3 bases respectively, with 21 bases between them. The CDR3 runs 16 residues. Germline V CDR1 and CDR2: KGHSH, LQKENI. The CDR3 loop reads CASSASNTPVNYEQYF. The CDR3 coding sequence is TGTGCCAGCTCCGCATCCAACACACCCGTGAACTACGAGCAGTACTTC.

This chain uses TRBV30 with TRBJ2-5; D is unclear. V was trimmed by 1 base and J by 2 bases, leaving 14 bases between them. Germline CDR1 is GTSNPN and CDR2 is SVGIG (reference sequence). This CDR3 has 15 residues. CDR3 region: CAWSADFVEQETQYF. CDR3 sequence (DNA): TGTGCCTGGAGTGCTGATTTTGTCGAGCAAGAGACCCAGTACTTC.

This clonotype was seen repeatedly, ten times or more. V is TRBV19 and J is TRBJ2-4; D is uncertain. This CDR3 contains 14 residues. V was cut by 9 bases and J by 0 bases, with 12 bases left in between. Germline assignment: CDR1 LNHDA and CDR2 SQIVND (reference sequence). CDR3 coding DNA: TGTGCCAGCCGGCCGGCCCTAGCCAAAAACATTCAGTACTTC. Its protein is CASRPALAKNIQYF.

This clonotype showed up many times. The chain links TRBV27 to TRBJ2-1, with TRBD2 matching over 10 bases. From germline, CDR1 is MNHEY and CDR2 SMNVEV (reference sequence). V lost 5 bases, J lost 4 bases, and 5 bases stayed unmatched. The CDR3 has 15 residues. CDR3 coding DNA: TGTGCCAGCAGTAGGACTAGCGGCCTATACAATGAGCAGTTCTTC. It encodes CASSRTSGLYNEQFF.

There are a few counts of this clonotype. The V call is TRBV12-5, the J call TRBJ2-7; tentatively, D is TRBD1 (5 bases). Germline V CDR1 and CDR2: LGHNT, FRNRAP. Deletions cut 7 bases from V and 7 bases from J, with 26 bases between. This CDR3 is built from 16 residues. The CDR3 region has the DNA TGTGCTAGTGCCACAACGGACGGGTCACTACCAGGGGAGCAGTACTTC. This gives the protein CASATTDGSLPGEQYF.

This clonotype was seen many times. The J gene is TRBJ2-1, the V gene TRBV10-3; TRBD2 agrees at 12 bases. Germline lookup yields CDR1 ENHRY and CDR2 SYGVKD. J lost 10 bases, V lost 7 bases, and 8 bases had no gene match. The CDR3 contains 14 residues. DNA for the CDR3: TGTGCCATCACCCCGACTAGCGGGAGCGGGGAGCAGTTCTTC. Protein: CAITPTSGSGEQFF.

This clonotype has just a few counts. This chain joins TRBV6-4 and TRBJ2-1; D not resolved. The CDR3 is made up of 15 amino acids. Germline-derived CDR1 and CDR2 are MRHNA and SNTAGT. Trimming took off 5 bases at V and 2 bases at J, with 13 bases between the two ends. Here the CDR3 reads CASSTSFYPYNEQFF. For the CDR3, the DNA is TGTGCCAGCAGTACCTCCTTTTACCCCTACAATGAGCAGTTCTTC.

At least ten counts were recorded for this clonotype. V gene TRBV5-4 combines with J gene TRBJ2-7; TRBD1 is a possible D gene (6 bases). CDR1 and CDR2 (germline): SGHNT, YYREEE (reference sequence). CDR3 length: 16 amino acids. V was cut by 0 bases and J by 2 bases, with 15 bases left in between. The CDR3 here is CASSLGSGVKAYEQYF. CDR3 sequence (DNA): TGTGCCAGCAGCTTGGGATCAGGGGTAAAGGCCTACGAGCAGTACTTC.

This clonotype turned up a few times. The J gene is TRBJ2-1, the V gene TRBV3-1, with D perhaps TRBD2 (5 bases). The CDR3 sequence is 14 residues long. Trimming left V 0 bases short and J 6 bases short, with 9 bases between. The germline CDR1 and CDR2 sequences are LGHDT and YNNKEL (reference sequence). CDR3 coding DNA: TGTGCCAGCAGCCAAGATCTAGCCAGCAATGAGCAGTTCTTC. This sequence encodes CASSQDLASNEQFF.

This clonotype was observed a few times. The chain couples TRBV20-1 to TRBJ1-5, with D perhaps matching TRBD1 (6 bases). Germline-derived CDR1 and CDR2 are DFQATT and SNEGSKA (reference sequence). CDR3 length: 14 amino acids. V gave up 6 bases and J gave up 5 bases, with 17 bases separating them. The CDR3 here is CSALKQGRDQPQHF. CDR3 in DNA: TGCAGTGCGCTGAAACAGGGTAGGGATCAGCCCCAGCATTTT.

This clonotype was seen more than once but under ten times. The gene calls are TRBV11-3 and TRBJ2-1; 9 nucleotides agree with TRBD2. Per the germline V gene, CDR1 is SGHNT and CDR2 is YENEEA. CDR3 length equals 15 residues. The V gene end was trimmed by 1 base and the J gene end by 4 bases; junction bases not matched to a gene: 2. CDR3 sequence reads: CASSLGTSAYNEQFF. CDR3 coding DNA: TGTGCCAGCAGCTTAGGGACTAGCGCTTACAATGAGCAGTTCTTC.

This clonotype showed up many times. The chain combines TRBV2 with TRBJ1-1, with no clear D. The CDR3 is 13 residues long. V lost 8 bases and J lost 13, with 23 bases in between. The germline V gene has CDR1 SNHLY and CDR2 FYNNEI. The CDR3 DNA follows: TGTGCCAGCTCGGTTCGTTTTTCCTATAGCGATTTCTTT. This encodes CASSVRFSYSDFF.

J is TRBJ2-1 and V is TRBV27, with TRBD2 matching 14 bases. V was pared by 10 bases and J by 7 bases, with 6 bases of the junction left unmatched. The CDR3 spans 14 residues. Per the germline V gene, CDR1 is MNHEY and CDR2 is SMNVEV (reference sequence). The CDR3 loop is CATGLAGVRNEQFF. The CDR3 bases are TGTGCCACGGGACTAGCGGGAGTGAGAAATGAGCAGTTCTTC.

In its sample, this clonotype was seen many times. The chain couples TRBV7-9 to TRBJ2-3, with D perhaps given as TRBD1 or TRBD2 (5 bases each). V lost 8 bases and J lost 8, with 11 bases in between. Germline CDR1 is SEHNR and CDR2 is FQNEAQ (reference sequence). CDR3 size: 11 residues. DNA of the CDR3: TGTGCCAGCTCCCCAGGGACTACGCAGTATTTT. Translation gives CASSPGTTQYF.

For the CDR3, the DNA is TGTGCCAGCAGTGAAACTAGGGCCCACGGGGAGCTGTTTTTT. Residues: CASSETRAHGELFF. The chain has TRBV27 and TRBJ2-2; the D gene is possibly TRBD2 (5 bases). V was trimmed by 5 bases and J by 7 bases, leaving 14 bases between them. Germline V lookup: CDR1 MNHEY, CDR2 SMNVEV (reference sequence). This CDR3 spans 14 amino acids.

This clonotype showed up just a few times. The J gene is TRBJ1-3, the V gene TRBV5-1, with D unclear. CDR3 length: 14 residues. V dropped 0 bases and J dropped 3 bases, with 7 bases sitting between them. CDR1 and CDR2 from the germline V gene are SGHRS and YFSETQ. CDR3 residues: CASSLDPLGNTIYF. Written as DNA, the CDR3 is TGCGCCAGCAGCTTGGACCCGCTTGGAAACACCATATATTTT.

This clonotype was detected ten times or more. The rearrangement uses TRBV28 and TRBJ1-5; unclear D gene. V dropped 3 bases and J dropped 9 bases, with 12 bases sitting between them. The length of the CDR3 is 13 residues. Germline CDR1 MDHEN, CDR2 SYDVKM. CDR3 protein: CASSLSDPRPQHF. CDR3 nucleotides: TGTGCCAGCAGTTTGTCCGACCCGAGGCCCCAGCATTTT.

This sequence joins TRBV28 and TRBJ2-5; perhaps TRBD1 as D (5 bases). Looked up from germline, CDR1 is MDHEN and CDR2 is SYDVKM. The CDR3 extends over 14 amino acids. The V gene lost 2 bases and the J gene lost 3 bases, with 10 bases spanning the gap. The CDR3 is CASSLIGREETQYF. CDR3 coding DNA: TGTGCCAGCAGTTTAATCGGCAGGGAAGAGACCCAGTACTTC.

This clonotype was recorded a few times. The rearrangement uses TRBV5-1 and TRBJ2-1, with D perhaps being TRBD1 or TRBD2 (5 bases each). The CDR3 extends over 17 amino acids. V was clipped by 4 bases and J by 3 bases, with 20 bases between them. Germline CDR1 SGHRS, CDR2 YFSETQ. This CDR3 reads CASSPVPRGLDYNEQFF. In DNA, the CDR3 is TGCGCCAGCAGCCCCGTCCCGAGGGGCCTCGACTACAATGAGCAGTTCTTC.

This clonotype was detected a few times. This rearrangement joins TRBV7-9 to TRBJ1-2, with TRBD1 as a possible D gene (5 bases). V was pared by 0 bases and J by 4 bases, with 18 bases between. The CDR3 loop spans 17 amino acids. The germline V gene has CDR1 SEHNR and CDR2 FQNEAQ (reference sequence). The CDR3 DNA reads as TGTGCCAGCAGCTTAGCGCTCGCAGGGCCTCTATTCTATGGCTACACCTTC. It encodes CASSLALAGPLFYGYTF.

This sequence joins TRBV11-2 and TRBJ1-3, with 8 bases matching TRBD1. V was clipped by 5 bases and J by 2 bases; unmatched bases: 11. This CDR3 comprises 17 residues. Germline CDR1 and CDR2: SGHAT and FQNNGV. Here the CDR3 DNA reads TGTGCCAGCAGCAATGGGCAGGGGGCAAACCCTGGAAACACCATATATTTT. It encodes CASSNGQGANPGNTIYF.

This clonotype has only a few counts. The genes are TRBV5-1 and TRBJ2-1; 7 bases are a match to TRBD1. Trimming removed 0 bases from V and 0 bases from J; junction bases left unmatched: 6. The CDR3 spans 17 residues. Germline assignment: CDR1 SGHRS and CDR2 YFSETQ. In nucleotides, the CDR3 is TGCGCCAGCAGCTTGGCGGGACAGAAGAGCTCCTACAATGAGCAGTTCTTC. Amino acid sequence: CASSLAGQKSSYNEQFF.

This clonotype was counted only a few times. The chain is built from TRBV20-1 and TRBJ1-2; D is unclear. The ends were cut back, 0 bases at V and 8 bases at J, with 16 bases in the middle. The CDR3 contains 14 residues. Germline lookup yields CDR1 DFQATT and CDR2 SNEGSKA (reference sequence). Here the CDR3 reads CSARDTGRVWGYTF. The CDR3 DNA reads as TGCAGTGCTAGAGATACTGGCAGAGTATGGGGCTACACCTTC.

In this sample, this clonotype turned up a few times. The rearrangement links TRBV20-1 to TRBJ2-4; D remains unclear. This CDR3 is built from 13 residues. The V gene's germline CDR1 is DFQATT and CDR2 SNEGSKA (reference sequence). V lost 5 bases, J lost 0 bases, and 8 bases lay in between. DNA for the CDR3: TGCAGTGCTCTCCTCCTAGCCAAAAACATTCAGTACTTC. As protein: CSALLLAKNIQYF.

This clonotype was observed at least ten times. The V gene is TRBV14, the J gene TRBJ2-1; TRBD2 matches 16 bases. J lost 6 bases, V lost 4 bases, and 9 bases had no gene match. CDR1 is SGHDN and CDR2 is FVKESK in the germline V gene. CDR3 length: 18 residues. The CDR3: CASSPLGTSGRVANEQFF. The CDR3 nucleotides read TGTGCCAGCAGCCCTTTGGGGACTAGCGGGAGGGTCGCCAATGAGCAGTTCTTC.

This clonotype was recorded at least ten times. V usage is TRBV3-1 and J usage is TRBJ2-5; TRBD2 matches at 9 bases. The CDR3 consists of 16 residues. Trimming removed 0 bases from V and 5 bases from J; junction bases left unmatched: 7. The germline V gene has CDR1 LGHDT and CDR2 YNNKEL (reference sequence). DNA for the CDR3: TGTGCCAGCAGCCAAGATCGCGGGAGGGCCGTTGAGACCCAGTACTTC. Its translation: CASSQDRGRAVETQYF.

This clonotype was counted between two and nine times. This chain links TRBV7-2 with TRBJ2-7, with 9 bases fitting TRBD2. The length of the CDR3 is 18 residues. With V trimmed by 2 bases and J by 6 bases, 17 bases remained unmatched. Germline CDR1 SGHTA, CDR2 FQGNSA. CDR3 loop: CASSLRFSEAGGPAEQYF. The CDR3 DNA is TGTGCCAGCAGCTTACGTTTTAGTGAGGCGGGAGGGCCTGCCGAGCAGTACTTC.

This clonotype was found a few times. The chain combines TRBV20-1 with TRBJ1-1, with TRBD1 as a possible D gene (5 bases). V gave up 0 bases and J gave up 4 bases, with 9 bases separating them. The CDR3 has 13 residues. The germline gives CDR1 DFQATT, CDR2 SNEGSKA (reference sequence). CDR3 sequence reads: CSARDGTVTEAFF. The CDR3 DNA reads TGCAGTGCTAGAGATGGGACGGTCACTGAAGCTTTCTTT.

The rearrangement links TRBV5-1 to TRBJ2-1; 13 bases agree with TRBD2. V lost 4 bases, J lost 10 bases, and 11 bases stayed unmatched. The CDR3 has 16 residues. Germline V gives CDR1 SGHRS, CDR2 YFSETQ. CDR3 loop: CASSPAGTSGNQEQFF. In DNA, the CDR3 is TGCGCCAGCAGCCCGGCAGGGACTAGCGGGAACCAAGAGCAGTTCTTC.

In this sample, this clonotype turned up many times. The CDR3 DNA sequence: TGCGCCAGCAGCTTGGAGGGCAACACTGAAGCTTTCTTT. Its translation is CASSLEGNTEAFF. V usage is TRBV5-1 and J usage is TRBJ1-1; D gene ambiguous. Trimming left V 0 bases short and J 2 bases short, with 5 bases between. The CDR3 is 13 residues long. From germline, CDR1 is SGHRS and CDR2 YFSETQ.

The CDR3 DNA follows: TGTGCCAGCAGCCAAGGACTCCAATCGAACCCAGCGGGCACAGATACGCAGTATTTT. It is translated as CASSQGLQSNPAGTDTQYF. This sequence joins TRBV14 and TRBJ2-3, with D possibly being TRBD2 (5 bases). The length of the CDR3 is 19 residues. V lost 1 base and J lost 1, with 21 bases in between. The germline V gene encodes CDR1 SGHDN and CDR2 FVKESK.